This T cell receptor (beta chain) came from a study of blood T cell repertoires in COVID-19. Germline trimming cut 1 base from V and 4 bases from J; bases unmatched to any gene: 23. The CDR3 has 22 residues. CDR1 and CDR2 from the germline V gene are LGHNT and FRNRAP. The repertoire was sequenced with immunoSEQ multiplex PCR; TCRdb's copy has only in-frame clones and lacks some. The data contain around 100,000 clones, 91% of them seen just once; the ten biggest clones take up roughly 1.9%. This clonotype originated in a man between 50 and 59 years old with active COVID-19. The chain is built from TRBV12-5 and TRBJ2-1, with 9 bases lining up with TRBD2. Material: peripheral blood. The CDR3 sequence: CASGLENSGSSGSMWKYNEQFF. CDR3 DNA sequence: TGTGCTAGTGGTTTGGAGAATAGCGGGAGTAGCGGGAGTATGTGGAAATACAATGAGCAGTTCTTC.